This entry describes one T cell receptor (beta chain). As yet, its antigen is unknown. This sample includes further DNA sequences coding for the same CDR3. Authors' processing steps: Filtering was not the same, since immunoSEQ gave junction-only sequences without quality scores. Profiling relied on immunoSEQ multiplex PCR, and the TCRdb table lists in-frame clones only, not all of them. That table furnishes V, J and clone size, whereas the DNA furnished D and trimming. Among 2 million to 2.5 million clones listed, under 95% were seen once. The sample comes from a study of shared clonotypes between healthy human individuals. Notes on the study in general: Only blood underwent sampling, and tissue repertoires likely differ.

V lost 4 bases, J lost 4 bases, and 7 bases stayed unmatched. The CDR3 runs to 15 residues. CDR1 and CDR2 (germline): MDHEN, SYDVKM. Specimen: naive CD4+ T cells from PBMCs. Regarding subset: CD45RA+ positively selected. The chain links TRBV28 to TRBJ1-2; 9 nucleotides line up with TRBD1. The sequence was collected from a man aged 18 to 35 in good health. Some clones in this sample may be carry-over from other donors' samples. CDR3 sequence reads: CASSSGQGGSYGYTF. In DNA, the CDR3 is TGTGCCAGCAGTTCGGGACAGGGCGGTAGCTATGGCTACACCTTC.